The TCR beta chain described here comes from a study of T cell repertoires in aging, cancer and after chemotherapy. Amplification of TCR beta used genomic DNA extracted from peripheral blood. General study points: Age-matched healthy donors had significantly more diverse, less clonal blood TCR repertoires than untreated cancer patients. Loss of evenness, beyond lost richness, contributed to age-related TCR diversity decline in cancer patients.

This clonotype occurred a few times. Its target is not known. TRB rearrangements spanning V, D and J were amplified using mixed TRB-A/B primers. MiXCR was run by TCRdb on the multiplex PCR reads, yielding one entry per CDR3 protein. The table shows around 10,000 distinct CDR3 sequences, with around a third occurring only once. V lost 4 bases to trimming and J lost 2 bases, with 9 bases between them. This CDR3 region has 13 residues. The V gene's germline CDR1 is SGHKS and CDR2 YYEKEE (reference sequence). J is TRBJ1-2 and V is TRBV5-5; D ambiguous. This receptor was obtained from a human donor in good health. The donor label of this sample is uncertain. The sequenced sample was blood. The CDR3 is CASSIDGNYGYTF. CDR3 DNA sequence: TGTGCCAGCAGCATTGACGGGAACTATGGCTACACCTTC. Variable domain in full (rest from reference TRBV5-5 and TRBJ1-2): DAGVTQSPTHLIKTRGQQVTLRCSPISGHKSVSWYQQVLGQGPQFIFQYYEKEERGRGNFPDRFSARQFPNYSSELNVNALLLGDSALYLCASSIDGNYGYTFGSGTRLTVV.